Included here is one T cell receptor (beta chain) sequence, with context. Its antigen remains unknown. The entry originates in a study of beta chain features in type 1 diabetes. Study-wide results and limits: Within the patient group, naive, central memory and Treg TCRB repertoires appeared more similar to each other than within healthy donors. Moderately but significantly shorter TCRB CDR3s were found in Type 1 diabetes patients in all four CD4+ subsets.

cDNA synthesis used the whole RNA isolate, giving expressed TCRB sequences. Sequencing used immunoSEQ multiplex PCR; TCRdb keeps in-frame clones, though not all of them. The sample has tens of thousands of clones; under 35% are singletons. This CDR3 is built from 14 residues. V lost 3 bases, J lost 7 bases, and 14 bases lay in between. Germline CDR1 reads SGHTS; CDR2 reads YDEGEE. The sample taken for sequencing was stem cell memory CD4+ T cells from blood. This receptor was obtained from a woman aged 18-29 years in good health. This chain connects TRBV5-8 to TRBJ2-1; possible D gene TRBD2, 6 bases. The CDR3 bases are TGTGCCAGCAGCTCGGTTAAGGGGAGGAATGAGCAGTTCTTC. It specifies CASSSVKGRNEQFF.